Below, 16 T cell receptor beta chains from the same sample are listed, as sequenced in a study of T cell responses to AZD1222 COVID-19 vaccine. Libraries were prepared by immunoSEQ multiplex PCR; TCRdb keeps only in-frame clonotypes and omits some of them. The sample has hundreds of thousands of clones, around 93% seen once; the top ten hold 0.55%. The sequences come from peripheral blood, collected 28 days after the second AZD1222 dose. The receptors here all came from an adult who received the AZD1222 COVID-19 vaccine.

The chain combines TRBV23-1 with TRBJ1-2; 9 bases are a match to TRBD1. TRBV23-1 is treated as an ORF (open reading frame) with a function not yet certain. Trimming cost V 6 bases and J 8 bases; bases outside gene matches: 16. The CDR3 totals 16 residues. The CDR3 nucleotides are TGCGCCAGCAGCTATAGGGACAGGGAAGGGAGTAGCGGCTACACCTTC. Translating it yields CASSYRDREGSSGYTF.

This chain connects TRBV15 to TRBJ1-2; 11 bases line up with TRBD1. Germline V gene data show CDR1 as LNHNV and CDR2 as YYDKDF (reference sequence). The CDR3 has 14 residues. Losses at the gene ends were 3 bases for V and 7 bases for J; bases not matched to a gene: 4. The CDR3 spells CATSSPDRGPGYTF. As DNA, the CDR3 is TGTGCCACCAGCAGCCCGGACAGGGGGCCTGGCTACACCTTC.

This chain uses TRBV12-3 or TRBV12-4 with TRBJ2-1; 8 bases align to TRBD1. Losses at the gene ends were 6 bases for V and 7 bases for J; bases not matched to a gene: 5. CDR3 length: 13 residues. This CDR3 reads CASSRTGKNEQFF. In DNA form, the CDR3 reads TGTGCCAGCAGCCGGACAGGGAAAAATGAGCAGTTCTTC.

The gene calls are TRBV2 and TRBJ1-4; perhaps TRBD1 as D (5 bases). Germline assignment: CDR1 SNHLY and CDR2 FYNNEI. The CDR3 has 14 residues. Trimming took 5 bases from V and 1 from J, leaving 8 bases between them. The CDR3 is CASSSRGTNEKLFF. CDR3 DNA: TGTGCCAGCAGTAGTAGGGGAACTAATGAAAAACTGTTTTTT.

This rearrangement joins TRBV19 to TRBJ1-4; maybe TRBD1 (6 bases). Germline loops: CDR1 LNHDA, CDR2 SQIVND (reference sequence). The CDR3 consists of 15 residues. Trimming removed 1 base at V and 5 bases at J, with 11 bases between. The CDR3 nucleotides are TGTGCCAGTAGTATAGCTGGGACACAAAATGAAAAACTGTTTTTT. Translated: CASSIAGTQNEKLFF.

This clone was seen a single time. CDR3: CASSVDRGVVNTEAFF. CDR3 sequence (DNA): TGTGCCAGCAGTGTGGACAGGGGGGTAGTGAACACTGAAGCTTTCTTT. The rearrangement uses TRBV2 and TRBJ1-1; 10 bases fit TRBD1. V lost 4 bases to trimming and J lost 0 bases; unmatched junction nucleotides: 5. The CDR3 extends over 16 amino acids. Germline CDR1 SNHLY, CDR2 FYNNEI.

This clone was seen more than once but under ten times. CDR3 residues: CASSPKQGASTQYF. Written as DNA, the CDR3 is TGTGCCAGCAGCCCGAAGCAGGGGGCTTCGACCCAGTACTTC. J is TRBJ2-5 and V is TRBV3-1 (or the pseudogene TRBV3-2), with 8 bases lining up with TRBD1. CDR3 size: 14 residues. CDR1 is LGHDT, CDR2 YNNKEL, per germline (reference sequence). Trimming at V came to 4 bases and at J to 7 bases, leaving 8 bases not matched to a gene.

V and J are TRBV29-1 and TRBJ1-2; 9 bases fit TRBD1. The V segment lost 8 bases and the J segment 3 bases; nucleotides outside the gene matches: 10. This CDR3 has 14 amino acids. The germline gives CDR1 SQVTM, CDR2 ANQGSEA. The CDR3 coding sequence is TGCAGCTCAGCGATGGGACAGGGAGACTATGGCTACACCTTC. This sequence encodes CSSAMGQGDYGYTF.

This chain joins TRBV5-5 and TRBJ2-2; 9 bases are shared with TRBD1. Germline CDR1 is SGHKS and CDR2 is YYEKEE (reference sequence). V lost 0 bases and J lost 6; bases outside the gene matches: 6. The CDR3 has 16 residues. The DNA of the CDR3 is TGTGCCAGCAGCTTGGGAGTGGGACAGGGATCCGGGGAGCTGTTTTTT. Protein: CASSLGVGQGSGELFF.

The V and J genes are TRBV15 and TRBJ1-3; D gene uncertain. Germline lookup yields CDR1 LNHNV and CDR2 YYDKDF (reference sequence). The CDR3 has 13 amino acids. Trimming took off 8 bases at V and 3 bases at J, with 11 bases between the two ends. The CDR3 coding sequence is TGTGCCACCGGACGATTTATTGGAAACACCATATATTTT. This gives the protein CATGRFIGNTIYF.

The rearrangement joins TRBV28 to TRBJ1-5, with D unresolved. Trimming left V 7 bases short and J 3 bases short, with 13 bases between. CDR3 length equals 14 residues. Germline V CDR1 and CDR2: MDHEN, SYDVKM. CDR3 residues: CASTTDPANQPQHF. The CDR3 DNA reads as TGTGCCAGCACCACGGACCCGGCCAATCAGCCCCAGCATTTT.

CDR3 amino acids: CASSLPQREQYF. The CDR3 DNA reads TGCGCCAGCAGCTTGCCCCAACGGGAGCAGTACTTC. The chain is built from TRBV5-1 and TRBJ2-7; no firm D call. Germline-derived CDR1 and CDR2 are SGHRS and YFSETQ. Trimming stripped 1 base from V and 7 bases from J, with 9 bases between. This CDR3 is built from 12 residues.

This clone was picked up one time. J is TRBJ2-7 and V is TRBV5-4, with D perhaps TRBD2 (6 bases). Germline-derived CDR1 and CDR2 are SGHNT and YYREEE (reference sequence). Trimming cost V 4 bases and J 3 bases, with 11 bases left between them. The CDR3 has 13 residues. The CDR3 is CASSPSGDYEQYF. DNA of the CDR3: TGTGCCAGCAGCCCCTCGGGGGACTACGAGCAGTACTTC. Based on the CDR3 plus reference TRBV5-4 and TRBJ2-7, the full variable domain is ETGVTQSPTHLIKTRGQQVTLRCSSQSGHNTVSWYQQALGQGPQFIFQYYREEENGRGNFPPRFSGLQFPNYSSELNVNALELDDSALYLCASSPSGDYEQYFGPGTRLTVT.

The CDR3 sequence: CASSPGTSGGPSTDTQYF. The CDR3 DNA is TGTGCCAGCAGCCCTGGGACTAGCGGGGGCCCTAGCACAGATACGCAGTATTTT. V gene TRBV5-4 combines with J gene TRBJ2-3, with 14 bases matching TRBD2. CDR1 and CDR2 (germline): SGHNT, YYREEE (reference sequence). The CDR3 totals 18 residues. V shed 4 bases and J 0 bases; nucleotides not matched to a gene: 7.

V is TRBV5-5 and J is TRBJ2-2, with D unresolved. CDR1 is SGHKS, CDR2 YYEKEE, per germline (reference sequence). The CDR3 is 15 amino acids. V dropped 1 base and J dropped 7 bases, with 14 bases sitting between them. CDR3 sequence reads: CASSLSRSYHGELFF. The CDR3 nucleotides read TGTGCCAGCAGCTTGTCAAGGAGTTATCACGGGGAGCTGTTTTTT.

This clone has just one count. This CDR3 is CASSAGEYYEQFF. CDR3 nucleotide sequence: TGTGCCAGCAGCGCGGGAGAGTACTATGAGCAGTTCTTC. This sequence joins TRBV6-1 and TRBJ2-1; TRBD2 matches 7 bases. Germline CDR1 is MNHNS and CDR2 is SASEGT. The CDR3 is made up of 13 amino acids. J lost 8 bases, V lost 6 bases, and 7 bases had no gene match.